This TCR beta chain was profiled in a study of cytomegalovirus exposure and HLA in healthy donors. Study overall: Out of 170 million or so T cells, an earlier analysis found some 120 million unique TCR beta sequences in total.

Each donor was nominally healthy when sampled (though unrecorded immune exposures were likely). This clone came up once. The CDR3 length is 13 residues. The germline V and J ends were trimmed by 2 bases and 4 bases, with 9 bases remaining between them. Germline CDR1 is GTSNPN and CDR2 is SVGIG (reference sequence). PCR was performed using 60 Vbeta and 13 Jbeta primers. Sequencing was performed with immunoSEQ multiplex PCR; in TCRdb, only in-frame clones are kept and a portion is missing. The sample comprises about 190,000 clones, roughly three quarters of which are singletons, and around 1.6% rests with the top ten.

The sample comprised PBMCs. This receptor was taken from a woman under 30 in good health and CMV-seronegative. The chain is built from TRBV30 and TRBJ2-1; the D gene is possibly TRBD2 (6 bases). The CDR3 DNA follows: TGTGCCTGGAGTAGGGACTTGTACAATGAGCAGTTCTTC. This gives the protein CAWSRDLYNEQFF.